The rows below give T cell receptor beta chains drawn from one sample of a study of OX40 agonist ivuxolimab in advanced cancers. This table comes from immunoSEQ multiplex PCR, and its TCRdb copy is limited to in-frame clones, with some not included. Of around 75,000 clones detected, roughly nine tenths appear once; the ten largest clones hold roughly 10%. The sample consisted of CD4+ or CD8+ T cells sorted from blood, taken in a trial of the OX40 agonist ivuxolimab. The receptors here all came from an adult with an advanced solid tumor such as melanoma, head and neck, liver or kidney cancer. Each CDR3 is given with its conserved first and last residue. A D gene is named only where the DNA matches it firmly. For some rows the clone size is stated as once, few or many, or as a class when expanded; others skip it.

v_call,j_call,clone_size,d_call,cdr3_aa,cdr3_nt
TRBV7-2,TRBJ2-3,-,-,CASSLRGSGTDTQYF,TGTGCCAGCAGCTTACGGGGGAGTGGCACAGATACGCAGTATTTT
TRBV9,TRBJ2-7,once,-,CASSVRAVGPYEQYF,TGTGCCAGCAGCGTCCGGGCCGTAGGTCCCTACGAGCAGTACTTC
TRBV6-5,TRBJ2-3,-,-,CASSYRGHTDTQYF,TGTGCCAGCAGTTATCGGGGCCACACAGATACGCAGTATTTT
TRBV5-6,TRBJ2-7,-,TRBD1,CASSFRDRVLYEQYF,TGTGCCAGCAGCTTCCGGGACAGAGTCCTCTACGAGCAGTACTTC
TRBV7-2,TRBJ2-5,-,-,CASSPYGAGETQYF,TGTGCCAGCAGTCCCTACGGGGCGGGAGAGACCCAGTACTTC
TRBV6-1,TRBJ1-5,-,-,CASSDSMLRNNQPQHF,TGTGCCAGCAGTGATTCGATGTTACGAAACAATCAGCCCCAGCATTTT
TRBV7-2,TRBJ1-4,-,-,CASSLRGIGGWGNEKLFF,TGTGCCAGCAGCTTAAGGGGTATTGGGGGTTGGGGTAATGAAAAACTGTTTTTT
TRBV14,TRBJ2-1,-,-,CASSRPGTFYNEQFF,TGTGCCAGCAGCCGTCCCGGGACATTTTACAATGAGCAGTTCTTC
TRBV28,TRBJ1-4,-,TRBD1,CASSLTGTATNEKLFF,TGTGCCAGCAGTTTAACCGGGACAGCGACTAATGAAAAACTGTTTTTT
TRBV5-1,TRBJ2-1,-,TRBD2,CASSLAAGGPGEQFF,TGCGCCAGCAGCTTGGCAGCGGGGGGGCCTGGAGAGCAGTTCTTC
TRBV18,TRBJ2-7,-,-,CASSPPSSYEQYF,TGTGCCAGCTCACCGCCCAGCTCCTACGAGCAGTACTTC
TRBV10-3,TRBJ1-5,few,-,CAISESGGDQPQHF,TGTGCCATCAGTGAGTCCGGAGGGGATCAGCCCCAGCATTTT
TRBV27,TRBJ2-3,-,-,CASSLSKVRQARGTDTQYF,TGTGCCAGCAGTTTATCAAAGGTAAGACAGGCCCGAGGCACAGATACGCAGTATTTT
TRBV27,TRBJ2-3,once,TRBD2,CASSLSLAGGPHTQYF,TGTGCCAGCAGTTTATCCCTAGCGGGAGGGCCACATACGCAGTATTTT
TRBV11-3,TRBJ2-7,-,TRBD2,CASSLVLGLAGGGYEQYF,TGTGCCAGCAGCTTAGTTCTGGGACTAGCGGGAGGCGGATACGAGCAGTACTTC
TRBV5-1,TRBJ1-2,-,-,CASSLWGGYNYGYTF,TGCGCCAGCAGCTTGTGGGGGGGCTATAACTATGGCTACACCTTC
TRBV2,TRBJ1-1,-,-,CASRETVMNTEAFF,TGTGCCAGCAGAGAGACAGTAATGAACACTGAAGCTTTCTTT
TRBV11-2,TRBJ2-7,-,TRBD1,CASSLPGQNNEQYF,TGTGCCAGCAGCTTACCGGGACAGAACAACGAGCAGTACTTC
TRBV10-3,TRBJ1-4,-,TRBD1,CAISESIRGNEKLFF,TGTGCCATCAGTGAGTCGATCAGGGGGAATGAAAAACTGTTTTTT
TRBV9,TRBJ2-3,-,TRBD2,CASSDRTSSTDTQYF,TGTGCCAGCAGCGATCGGACTAGTAGCACAGATACGCAGTATTTT
TRBV7-9,TRBJ1-5,-,-,CASSVGQVSNQPQHF,TGTGCCAGCAGCGTGGGACAAGTTAGCAATCAGCCCCAGCATTTT
TRBV29-1,TRBJ1-2,-,-,CSVRRGDYGYTF,TGCAGCGTTCGGAGGGGCGACTATGGCTACACCTTC
TRBV2,TRBJ1-2,-,-,CASSSGTNYGYTF,TGTGCCAGCAGTTCCGGGACTAACTATGGCTACACCTTC
TRBV5-4,TRBJ2-1,-,-,CASSYDAGTYNEQFF,TGTGCCAGCAGTTACGACGCAGGGACATACAATGAGCAGTTCTTC
TRBV2,TRBJ1-2,-,-,CASSQGMEYGYTF,TGTGCCAGCAGTCAGGGGATGGAATATGGCTACACCTTC
TRBV5-1,TRBJ2-5,-,-,CASMGGEYQETQYF,TGCGCCAGCATGGGCGGCGAGTACCAAGAGACCCAGTACTTC
TRBV7-2,TRBJ1-1,-,-,CASSLATGNTEAFF,TGTGCCAGCAGCTTAGCGACGGGGAACACTGAAGCTTTCTTT
TRBV6-6,TRBJ2-7,-,TRBD1,CASSPNHRGATYEQYF,TGTGCCAGCAGTCCCAATCACAGGGGTGCAACCTACGAGCAGTACTTC
TRBV2,TRBJ1-2,-,-,CASSKTGNYGYTF,TGTGCCAGCAGTAAGACAGGCAACTATGGCTACACCTTC
TRBV11-2,TRBJ2-3,-,TRBD1,CASSLDRGGDTQYF,TGTGCCAGCAGCCTGGACAGGGGCGGGGATACGCAGTATTTT
TRBV4-2,TRBJ2-1,-,TRBD1,CASSKQGALPNNEQFF,TGTGCCAGCAGCAAGCAGGGGGCCCTACCTAACAATGAGCAGTTCTTC
TRBV10-1,TRBJ2-3,-,-,CASSDRWGADTDTQYF,TGCGCCAGCAGTGATAGGTGGGGGGCCGACACAGATACGCAGTATTTT
TRBV2,TRBJ2-3,-,TRBD1,CASSLSTGAFADTQYF,TGTGCCAGCAGCCTCTCGACAGGGGCCTTTGCAGATACGCAGTATTTT
TRBV10-3,TRBJ2-7,-,TRBD1,CAISSGQGALEQYF,TGTGCCATCAGTTCGGGACAGGGGGCTCTCGAGCAGTACTTC
TRBV11-2,TRBJ2-7,-,-,CASSFAGPYEQYF,TGTGCCAGCAGCTTCGCTGGGCCTTACGAGCAGTACTTC
TRBV21-1,TRBJ2-2,once,-,CASSSAYTWVTGRSSGELFF,TGTGCCAGCAGCTCCGCTTATACTTGGGTGACAGGGCGAAGTTCCGGGGAGCTGTTTTTT
TRBV18,TRBJ2-7,-,TRBD1,CASSPRGGGSYEQYF,TGTGCCAGCTCACCTCGAGGGGGCGGCTCCTACGAGCAGTACTTC
TRBV9,TRBJ2-1,-,TRBD2,CASSALAGGRGDEQFF,TGTGCCAGCAGCGCCCTAGCGGGAGGCCGAGGGGATGAGCAGTTCTTC
TRBV10-3,TRBJ2-7,-,TRBD1,CAMGGQGVEQYF,TGTGCCATGGGGGGACAGGGGGTCGAGCAGTACTTC
TRBV23-1,TRBJ1-1,-,TRBD1,CATPVGTGAEKTEAFF,TGCGCCACCCCCGTAGGGACAGGGGCCGAAAAAACTGAAGCTTTCTTT
TRBV11-2,TRBJ2-7,-,-,CASSLSRGPYEQYF,TGTGCCAGCAGCTTGTCGCGGGGGCCCTACGAGCAGTACTTC
TRBV18,TRBJ1-1,-,-,CASSTDRKNTEAFF,TGTGCCAGCTCGACGGACAGAAAGAACACTGAAGCTTTCTTT
TRBV6-6,TRBJ2-1,-,-,CASSYSAKKYNEQFF,TGTGCCAGCAGTTACTCGGCTAAAAAATACAATGAGCAGTTCTTC
TRBV7-6,TRBJ1-5,once,-,CASSSQPDQPQHF,TGTGCCAGCAGCTCCCAACCAGATCAGCCCCAGCATTTT
TRBV11-1,TRBJ2-7,-,-,CASSFRGFLPDEQYF,TGTGCCAGCAGCTTTCGAGGTTTTTTGCCGGACGAGCAGTACTTC
TRBV27,TRBJ1-5,-,-,CASNSQGHISNQPQHF,TGTGCCAGCAATTCACAGGGACATATTAGCAATCAGCCCCAGCATTTT
TRBV7-3,TRBJ2-5,-,TRBD2,CASSSGGGATETQYF,TGTGCCAGCAGCTCCGGCGGGGGGGCGACAGAGACCCAGTACTTC
TRBV2,TRBJ1-3,-,TRBD1,CASTGTGGRGNTIYF,TGTGCCAGCACAGGGACAGGGGGACGTGGAAACACCATATATTTT
TRBV27,TRBJ2-7,-,-,CASSAGPYGDEQYF,TGTGCCAGCAGCGCGGGACCCTATGGGGACGAGCAGTACTTC
TRBV7-2,TRBJ1-1,-,-,CASSLRAGTNTEAFF,TGTGCCAGCAGCTTAAGAGCCGGGACGAACACTGAAGCTTTCTTT
TRBV9,TRBJ1-6,-,TRBD1,CASSAGTGYHSPLHF,TGTGCCAGCAGCGCCGGGACAGGTTATCATTCACCCCTCCACTTT
TRBV29-1,TRBJ1-2,-,-,CSVRTVYNYGYTF,TGCAGCGTTCGGACAGTCTATAACTATGGCTACACCTTC
TRBV9,TRBJ1-2,-,TRBD1,CASSSQGYGYTF,TGTGCCAGCAGCTCACAGGGGTATGGCTACACCTTC
TRBV5-3,TRBJ1-1,-,-,CARSFLNTAGRAEAFF,TGTGCCAGAAGCTTCCTTAATACCGCAGGCAGGGCTGAAGCTTTCTTT
TRBV5-1,TRBJ2-1,-,-,CASSYNRDTKFF,TGCGCCAGCAGCTATAACAGGGATACAAAGTTCTTC
TRBV19,TRBJ1-5,few,TRBD1,CASRTGTGRSWPQHF,TGTGCCAGTAGGACTGGGACAGGCCGATCGTGGCCCCAGCATTTT
TRBV2,TRBJ1-2,-,-,CASSVDRNNYGYTF,TGTGCCAGCAGTGTAGACAGGAATAACTATGGCTACACCTTC
TRBV9,TRBJ1-2,-,-,CASSVDTGANYGYTF,TGTGCCAGCAGCGTTGATACTGGCGCCAACTATGGCTACACCTTC
TRBV5-1,TRBJ1-2,-,-,CASSADSNYGYTF,TGCGCCAGCAGCGCGGATAGTAACTATGGCTACACCTTC